What follows describes a single T cell receptor (beta chain). The data were taken from a study of blood T cells in healthy people across ages. V lost 4 bases, J lost 0 bases, and 10 bases lay in between. The CDR3 extends over 15 amino acids. CDR1 LGHDT and CDR2 YNNKEL come from the germline V gene (reference sequence). Primers used in a second PCR of about 6 to 11 cycles were a sample-barcoded 5' primer and a J-beta primer mix. Each TCR beta cDNA got a 12-nucleotide random molecular identifier. The yield of each sample was at least 3 million CDR3-containing paired-end reads. TCRdb used MiXCR to reprocess the 5' RACE reads, holding one entry per CDR3 protein. The table records about a million distinct CDR3 sequences, about 48% of them present only once.

The receptor's source is a man aged 25 to 45 in good health. The sequencing input was blood. The rearrangement uses TRBV3-1 and TRBJ1-3; D might be TRBD1 (6 bases). This CDR3 reads CASSLTDSSGNTIYF. CDR3 sequence (DNA): TGTGCCAGCAGCCTAACGGACAGCTCTGGAAACACCATATATTTT.